The present TCR beta chain was sequenced within a study of monozygotic twins with inflammatory bowel disease. For each CDR3 protein, TCRdb gives one entry from its re-call of the 5' RACE reads, without DNA. The sample's table shows 210,000 or so distinct CDR3 sequences. The CDR3 length is 14 residues. Per germline, CDR1 KGHDR and CDR2 SFDVKD. Collection yielded roughly 2.3 ml of blood per donor. Total RNA isolation used whole blood (no T cell sorting was performed). As concerns this clonotype: The antigen remains undetermined.

Study conclusions and caveats: Patient-specific immunosuppressive treatments may have made repertoires more variable.

This receptor was taken from a human donor with ulcerative colitis or Crohn's disease, or a healthy co-twin of an affected twin (not recorded which). V is TRBV24-1 and J is TRBJ2-1; as DNA is missing, the TRBD2 call by TCRdb cannot be tested. The sequenced sample consisted of blood. The chain's CDR3 is CATSGSSEYNEQFF.